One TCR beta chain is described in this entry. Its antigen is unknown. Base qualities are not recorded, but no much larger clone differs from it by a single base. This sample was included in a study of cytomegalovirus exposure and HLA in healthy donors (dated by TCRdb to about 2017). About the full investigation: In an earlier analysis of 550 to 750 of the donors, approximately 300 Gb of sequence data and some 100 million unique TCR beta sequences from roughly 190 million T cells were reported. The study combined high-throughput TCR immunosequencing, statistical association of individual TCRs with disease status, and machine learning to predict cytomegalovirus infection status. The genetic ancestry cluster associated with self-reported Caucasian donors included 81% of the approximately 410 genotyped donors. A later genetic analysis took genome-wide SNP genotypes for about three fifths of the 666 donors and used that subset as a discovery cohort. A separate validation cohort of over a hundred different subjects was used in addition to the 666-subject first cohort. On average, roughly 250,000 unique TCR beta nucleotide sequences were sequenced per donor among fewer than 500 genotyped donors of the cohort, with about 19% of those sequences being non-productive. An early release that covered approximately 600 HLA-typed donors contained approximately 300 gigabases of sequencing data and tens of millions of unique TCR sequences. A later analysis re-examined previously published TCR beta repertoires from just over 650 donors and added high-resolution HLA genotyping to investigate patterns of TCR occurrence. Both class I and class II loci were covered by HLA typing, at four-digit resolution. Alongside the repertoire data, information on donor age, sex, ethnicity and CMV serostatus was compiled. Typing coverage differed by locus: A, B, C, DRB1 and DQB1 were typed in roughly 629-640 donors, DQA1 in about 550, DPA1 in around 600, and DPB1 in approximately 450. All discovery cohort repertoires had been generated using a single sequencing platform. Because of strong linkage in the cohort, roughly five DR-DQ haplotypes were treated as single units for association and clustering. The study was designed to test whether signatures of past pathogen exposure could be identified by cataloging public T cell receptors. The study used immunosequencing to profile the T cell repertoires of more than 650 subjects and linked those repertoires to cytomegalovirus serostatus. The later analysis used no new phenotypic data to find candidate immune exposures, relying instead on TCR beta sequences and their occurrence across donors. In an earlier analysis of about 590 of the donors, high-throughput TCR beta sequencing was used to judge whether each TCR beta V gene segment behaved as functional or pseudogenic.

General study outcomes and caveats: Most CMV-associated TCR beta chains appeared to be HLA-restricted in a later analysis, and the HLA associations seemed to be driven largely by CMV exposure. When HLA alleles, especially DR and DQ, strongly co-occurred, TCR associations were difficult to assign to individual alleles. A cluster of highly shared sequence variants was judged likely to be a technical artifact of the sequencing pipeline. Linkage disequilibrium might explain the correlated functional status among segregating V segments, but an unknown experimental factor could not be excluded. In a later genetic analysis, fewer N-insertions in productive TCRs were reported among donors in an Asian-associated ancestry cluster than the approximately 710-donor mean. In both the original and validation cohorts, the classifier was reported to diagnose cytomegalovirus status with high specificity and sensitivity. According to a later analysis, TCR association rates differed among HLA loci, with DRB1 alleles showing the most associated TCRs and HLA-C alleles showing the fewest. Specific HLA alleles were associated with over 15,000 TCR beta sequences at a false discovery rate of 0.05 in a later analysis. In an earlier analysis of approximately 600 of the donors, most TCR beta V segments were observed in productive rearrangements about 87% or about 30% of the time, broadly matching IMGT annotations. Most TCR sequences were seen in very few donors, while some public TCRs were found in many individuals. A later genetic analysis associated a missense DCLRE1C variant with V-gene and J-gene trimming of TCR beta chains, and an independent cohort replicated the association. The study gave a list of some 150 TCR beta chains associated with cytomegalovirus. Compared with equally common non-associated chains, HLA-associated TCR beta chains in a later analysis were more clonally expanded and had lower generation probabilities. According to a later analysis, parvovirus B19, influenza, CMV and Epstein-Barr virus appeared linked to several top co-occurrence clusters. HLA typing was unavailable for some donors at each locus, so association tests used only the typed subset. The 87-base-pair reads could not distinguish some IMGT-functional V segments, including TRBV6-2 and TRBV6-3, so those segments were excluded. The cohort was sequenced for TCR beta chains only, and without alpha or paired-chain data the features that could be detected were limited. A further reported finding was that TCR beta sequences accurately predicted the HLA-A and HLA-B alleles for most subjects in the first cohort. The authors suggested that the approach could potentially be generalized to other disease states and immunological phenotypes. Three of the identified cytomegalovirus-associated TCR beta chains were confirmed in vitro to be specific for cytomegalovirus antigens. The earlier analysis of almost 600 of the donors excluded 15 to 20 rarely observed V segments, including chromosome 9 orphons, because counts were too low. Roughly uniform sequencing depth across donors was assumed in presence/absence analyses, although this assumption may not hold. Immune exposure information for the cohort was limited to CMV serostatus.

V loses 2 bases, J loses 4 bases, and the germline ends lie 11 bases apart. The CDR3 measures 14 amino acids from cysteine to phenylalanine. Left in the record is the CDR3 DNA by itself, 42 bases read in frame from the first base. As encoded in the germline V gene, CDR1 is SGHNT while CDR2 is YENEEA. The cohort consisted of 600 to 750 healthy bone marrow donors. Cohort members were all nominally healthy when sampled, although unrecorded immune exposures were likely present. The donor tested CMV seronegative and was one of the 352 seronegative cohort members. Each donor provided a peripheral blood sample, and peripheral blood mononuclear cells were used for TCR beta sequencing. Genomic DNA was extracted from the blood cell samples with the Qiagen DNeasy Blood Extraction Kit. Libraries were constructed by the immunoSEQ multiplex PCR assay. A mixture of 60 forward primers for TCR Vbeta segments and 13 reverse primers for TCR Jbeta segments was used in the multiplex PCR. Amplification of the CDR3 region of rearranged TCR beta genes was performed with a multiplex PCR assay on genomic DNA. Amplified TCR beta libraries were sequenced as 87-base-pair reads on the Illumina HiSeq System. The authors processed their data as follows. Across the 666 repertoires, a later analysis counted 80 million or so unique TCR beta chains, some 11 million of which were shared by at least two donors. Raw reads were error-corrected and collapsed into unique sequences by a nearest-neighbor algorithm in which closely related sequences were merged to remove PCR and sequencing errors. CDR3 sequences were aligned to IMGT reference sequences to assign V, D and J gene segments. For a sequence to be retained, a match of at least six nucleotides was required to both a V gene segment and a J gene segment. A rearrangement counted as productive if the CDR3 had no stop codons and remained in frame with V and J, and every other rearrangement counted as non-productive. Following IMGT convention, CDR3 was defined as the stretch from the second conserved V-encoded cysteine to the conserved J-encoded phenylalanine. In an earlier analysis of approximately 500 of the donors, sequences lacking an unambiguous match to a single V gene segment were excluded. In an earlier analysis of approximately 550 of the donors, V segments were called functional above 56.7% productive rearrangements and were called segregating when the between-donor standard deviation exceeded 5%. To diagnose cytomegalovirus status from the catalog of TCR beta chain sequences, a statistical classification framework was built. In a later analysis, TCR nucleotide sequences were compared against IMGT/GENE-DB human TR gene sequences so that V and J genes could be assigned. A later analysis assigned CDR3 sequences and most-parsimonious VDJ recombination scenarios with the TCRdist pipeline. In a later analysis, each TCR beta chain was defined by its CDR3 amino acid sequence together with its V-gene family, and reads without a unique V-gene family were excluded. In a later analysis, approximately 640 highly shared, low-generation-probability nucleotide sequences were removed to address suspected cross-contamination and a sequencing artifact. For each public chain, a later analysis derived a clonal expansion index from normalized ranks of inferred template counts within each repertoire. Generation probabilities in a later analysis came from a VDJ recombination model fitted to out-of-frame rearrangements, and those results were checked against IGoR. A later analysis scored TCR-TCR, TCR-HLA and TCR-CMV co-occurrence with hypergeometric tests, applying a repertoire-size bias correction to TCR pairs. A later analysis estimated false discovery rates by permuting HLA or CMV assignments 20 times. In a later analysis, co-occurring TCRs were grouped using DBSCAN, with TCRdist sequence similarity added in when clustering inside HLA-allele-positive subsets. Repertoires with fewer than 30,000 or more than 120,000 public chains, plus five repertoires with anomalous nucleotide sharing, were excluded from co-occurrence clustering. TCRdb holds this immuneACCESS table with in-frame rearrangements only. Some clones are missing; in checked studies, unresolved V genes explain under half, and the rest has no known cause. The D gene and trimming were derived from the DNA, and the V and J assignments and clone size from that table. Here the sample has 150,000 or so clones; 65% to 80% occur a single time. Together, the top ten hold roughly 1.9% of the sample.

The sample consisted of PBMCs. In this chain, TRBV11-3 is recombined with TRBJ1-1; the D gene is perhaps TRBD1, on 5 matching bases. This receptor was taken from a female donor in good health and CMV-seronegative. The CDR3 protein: CASSLQGFGTEAFF. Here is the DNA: TGTGCCAGCAGCTTACAGGGTTTCGGCACTGAAGCTTTCTTT.